The 17 T cell receptor beta chains below were found in one sample sequenced in a study of graft-versus-host responses after intestinal transplantation. The antigens of these receptors remain unknown. TCRdb keeps only in-frame clones here, not all; method: immunoSEQ multiplex PCR. The table records around 96,000 clones, 92% of them present only once. The material was unstimulated CD4+ T cells sorted from spleen or lymph node cells, obtained before intestinal transplant. These receptor sequences come from a human donor who received an intestinal transplant.

This clone was seen once. This chain links TRBV9 with TRBJ2-3; unclear D gene. CDR1 is SGDLS, CDR2 YYNGEE, per germline. The CDR3 totals 16 residues. The V end lost 0 bases, the J end lost 2 bases, and 13 bases lay between the germline ends. The CDR3, as DNA: TGTGCCAGCAGCGTAGACTCGGTGTTCAACACAGATACGCAGTATTTT. Translated: CASSVDSVFNTDTQYF.

This clone was counted a single time. The chain is built from TRBV7-6 and TRBJ2-3, with 9 bases identical to TRBD2. The V gene end was trimmed by 0 bases and the J gene end by 6 bases; junction bases not matched to a gene: 7. The CDR3 runs to 16 residues. Germline V CDR1 and CDR2: SGHVS, FNYEAQ. The CDR3 here is CASSLARLAGRDTQYF. The CDR3 nucleotides read TGTGCCAGCAGCTTAGCACGGCTAGCGGGGCGGGATACGCAGTATTTT. Drawing the rest from reference TRBV7-6 and TRBJ2-3, the complete variable domain is GAGVSQSPRYKVTKRGQDVALRCDPISGHVSLYWYRQALGQGPEFLTYFNYEAQQDKSGLPNDRFSAERPEGSISTLTIQRTEQRDSAMYRCASSLARLAGRDTQYFGPGTRLTVL.

The CDR3 nucleotides are TGCGCCAGCAGCCAATCCGGGACAGGGAAGGCCGGGGAGCTGTTTTTT. Its translation is CASSQSGTGKAGELFF. The chain combines TRBV4-1 with TRBJ2-2; TRBD1 matches 9 bases. Germline V gene sequence: CDR1 MGHRA, CDR2 YSYEKL. V lost 2 bases, J lost 6 bases, and 7 bases stayed unmatched. The CDR3 has 16 amino acids.

The V gene is TRBV7-2, the J gene TRBJ1-1, with D possibly being TRBD1 (6 bases). This CDR3 is built from 14 residues. The V end lost 4 bases, the J end lost 5 bases, and 14 bases lay between the germline ends. Germline values: CDR1 SGHTA, CDR2 FQGNSA. The DNA of the CDR3 is TGTGCCAGCAGCTACAGAACAGGGCAGACTGAAGCTTTCTTT. Translated: CASSYRTGQTEAFF.

This chain joins TRBV5-5 and TRBJ1-3, with 7 bases matching TRBD1. Unmatched junction bases numbered 4, after V lost 1 base and J lost 0 bases. The CDR3 loop spans 16 amino acids. The germline V gene encodes CDR1 SGHKS and CDR2 YYEKEE (reference sequence). In DNA form, the CDR3 reads TGTGCCAGCAGCTTGAGGACAGGCGACTCTGGAAACACCATATATTTT. Its protein product is CASSLRTGDSGNTIYF.

CDR3 region: CASTPRGISYNEQFF. The CDR3 DNA follows: TGTGCCAGTACCCCCCGGGGTATCTCCTACAATGAGCAGTTCTTC. The chain uses TRBV19 and TRBJ2-1, with D perhaps TRBD2 (5 bases). Germline V gives CDR1 LNHDA, CDR2 SQIVND (reference sequence). V lost 7 bases to trimming and J lost 0 bases, with 13 bases between them. The CDR3 loop spans 15 amino acids.

The chain recombines TRBV19 with TRBJ1-2; TRBD1 aligns across 7 bases. The CDR3 runs 15 residues. The V segment lost 7 bases and the J segment 0 bases; nucleotides outside the gene matches: 8. Germline lookup yields CDR1 LNHDA and CDR2 SQIVND (reference sequence). The chain's CDR3 is CASNQPGQTNYGYTF. DNA of the CDR3: TGTGCCAGTAACCAGCCGGGACAGACTAACTATGGCTACACCTTC.

The CDR3 coding sequence is TGTGCCAGCAGCAAAAAGGACAGTGGGGCCAACGTCCTGACTTTC. It specifies CASSKKDSGANVLTF. V and J are TRBV21-1 and TRBJ2-6; the DNA was not compared with TRBD1, the D call given in the table. TRBV21-1 is classified as a pseudogene. The CDR3 spans 15 residues.

The chain employs TRBV2 and TRBJ1-1, with D possibly matching TRBD1 (6 bases). This CDR3 is built from 14 residues. The V end was cut by 4 bases, the J end by 0 bases, with 9 bases between. Germline V CDR1 and CDR2: SNHLY, FYNNEI. This chain's CDR3 is CASSGDMLNTEAFF. CDR3 nucleotide sequence: TGTGCCAGCAGTGGGGACATGTTGAACACTGAAGCTTTCTTT.

This CDR3 is CASSFFDRGGRTQYF. CDR3 DNA sequence: TGTGCCAGCAGCTTTTTCGACAGGGGAGGGAGGACCCAGTACTTC. The chain joins TRBV7-9 to TRBJ2-5; maybe TRBD1 (8 bases). The germline CDR1 and CDR2 sequences are SEHNR and FQNEAQ (reference sequence). This CDR3 has 15 residues. V lost 3 bases to trimming and J lost 7 bases, with 18 bases between them.

The chain uses TRBV10-2 and TRBJ1-3; D uncertain. Trimming removed 7 bases at V and 0 bases at J, with 10 bases between. This CDR3 has 14 amino acids. In germline, CDR1 is WSHSY, CDR2 SAAADI. The CDR3 bases are TGCGCCAGCAAGACACCCTCCTCTGGAAACACCATATATTTT. Amino acids: CASKTPSSGNTIYF.

This sequence joins TRBV30 and TRBJ2-7; D unclear. The germline CDR1 and CDR2 sequences are GTSNPN and SVGIG (reference sequence). Trimming cost V 0 bases and J 5 bases, with 8 bases left between them. The CDR3 spans 12 residues. In DNA form, the CDR3 reads TGTGCCTGGAGTGTGGTCTATGACGAGCAGTACTTC. Translated: CAWSVVYDEQYF.

This clone was counted once. The rearrangement links TRBV28 to TRBJ1-3, with D unresolved. Germline values: CDR1 MDHEN, CDR2 SYDVKM. V dropped 5 bases and J dropped 2 bases, with 25 bases sitting between them. There are 19 residues in the CDR3. CDR3 nucleotides: TGTGCCAGCAGTACCCCCTATCGGACGATCCGGGAGCCTGGAAACACCATATATTTT. This translates into CASSTPYRTIREPGNTIYF.

The V call is TRBV15, the J call TRBJ2-5, with 8 positions matching TRBD2. Germline values: CDR1 LNHNV, CDR2 YYDKDF (reference sequence). V dropped 3 bases and J dropped 2; count of bases not matched to a gene: 5. There are 15 residues in the CDR3. Written as DNA, the CDR3 is TGTGCCACCAGCAGGGGGACTAGGATGCAAGAGACCCAGTACTTC. This sequence encodes CATSRGTRMQETQYF.

This clone appeared a few times. The V call is TRBV27, the J call TRBJ1-6; D is unresolved. CDR1 and CDR2 (germline): MNHEY, SMNVEV (reference sequence). CDR3 length equals 16 residues. V lost 5 bases and J lost 10, with 21 bases in between. The CDR3 reads CASSPNDRARGSPLHF. The CDR3 DNA follows: TGTGCCAGCAGTCCGAACGATCGGGCCCGCGGGTCACCCCTCCACTTT.

The V gene is TRBV10-3, the J gene TRBJ2-2; 10 nucleotides align to TRBD2. J gave up 7 bases and V 3 bases, and 11 bases lay outside the gene matches. The V gene's germline CDR1 is ENHRY and CDR2 SYGVKD. The CDR3 runs 17 residues. The DNA of the CDR3 is TGTGCCATCAGTGACGGGTTAGCGGGGGGCTCGGGCGGGGAGCTGTTTTTT. This translates into CAISDGLAGGSGGELFF.

CDR3 loop: CAWMRGVKETQYF. CDR3 coding DNA: TGTGCCTGGATGCGGGGGGTCAAAGAGACCCAGTACTTC. The chain carries TRBV30 and TRBJ2-5; TRBD2 aligns across 8 bases. V was clipped by 4 bases and J by 3 bases; unmatched bases: 4. CDR3 length equals 13 residues. From germline, CDR1 is GTSNPN and CDR2 SVGIG (reference sequence).